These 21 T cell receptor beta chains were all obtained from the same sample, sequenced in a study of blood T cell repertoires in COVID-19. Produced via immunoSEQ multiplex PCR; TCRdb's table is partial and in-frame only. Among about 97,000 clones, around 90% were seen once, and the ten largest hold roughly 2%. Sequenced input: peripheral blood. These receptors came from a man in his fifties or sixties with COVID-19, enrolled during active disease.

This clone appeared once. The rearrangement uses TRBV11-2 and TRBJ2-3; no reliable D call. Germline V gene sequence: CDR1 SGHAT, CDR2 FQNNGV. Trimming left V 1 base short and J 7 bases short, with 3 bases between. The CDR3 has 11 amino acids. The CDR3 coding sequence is TGTGCCAGCAGCTTAGCTCATACGCAGTATTTT. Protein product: CASSLAHTQYF.

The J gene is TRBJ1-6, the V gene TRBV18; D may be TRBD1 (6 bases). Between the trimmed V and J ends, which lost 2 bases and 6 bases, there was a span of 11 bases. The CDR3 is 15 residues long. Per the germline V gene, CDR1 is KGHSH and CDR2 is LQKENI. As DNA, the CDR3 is TGTGCCAGCTCACCAGGACAGAACATTAATTCACCCCTCCACTTT. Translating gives CASSPGQNINSPLHF.

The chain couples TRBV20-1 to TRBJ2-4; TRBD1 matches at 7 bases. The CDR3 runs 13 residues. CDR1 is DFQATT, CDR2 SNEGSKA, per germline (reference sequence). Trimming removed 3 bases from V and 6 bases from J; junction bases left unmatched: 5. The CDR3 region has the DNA TGCAGTGCTAGTAGGGGGCAGAGAAACATTCAGTACTTC. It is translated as CSASRGQRNIQYF.

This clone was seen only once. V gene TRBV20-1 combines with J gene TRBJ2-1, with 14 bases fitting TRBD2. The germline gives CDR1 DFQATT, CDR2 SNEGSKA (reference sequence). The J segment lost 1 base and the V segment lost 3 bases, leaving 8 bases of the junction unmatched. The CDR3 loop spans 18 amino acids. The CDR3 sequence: CSASGLAGGSYSYNEQFF. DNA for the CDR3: TGCAGTGCTAGTGGACTAGCGGGGGGCTCGTATTCCTACAATGAGCAGTTCTTC.

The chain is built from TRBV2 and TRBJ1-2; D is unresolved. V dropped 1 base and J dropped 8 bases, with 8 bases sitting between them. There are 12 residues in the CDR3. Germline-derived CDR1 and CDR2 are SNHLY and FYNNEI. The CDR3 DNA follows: TGTGCCAGCAGTGAAGGGGAGTTCGGCTACACCTTC. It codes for CASSEGEFGYTF.

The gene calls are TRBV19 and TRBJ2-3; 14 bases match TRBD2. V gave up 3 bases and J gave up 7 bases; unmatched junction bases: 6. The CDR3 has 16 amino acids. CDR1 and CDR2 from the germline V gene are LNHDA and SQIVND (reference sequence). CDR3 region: CASSIRLAGGKYTQYF. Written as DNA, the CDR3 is TGTGCCAGTAGTATTAGACTAGCGGGGGGGAAGTATACGCAGTATTTT.

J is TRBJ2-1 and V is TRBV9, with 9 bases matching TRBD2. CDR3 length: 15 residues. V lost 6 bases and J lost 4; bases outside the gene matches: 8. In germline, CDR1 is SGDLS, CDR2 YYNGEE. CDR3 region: CASTPGAGGYNEQFF. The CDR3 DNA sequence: TGTGCCAGCACCCCGGGAGCGGGGGGATACAATGAGCAGTTCTTC.

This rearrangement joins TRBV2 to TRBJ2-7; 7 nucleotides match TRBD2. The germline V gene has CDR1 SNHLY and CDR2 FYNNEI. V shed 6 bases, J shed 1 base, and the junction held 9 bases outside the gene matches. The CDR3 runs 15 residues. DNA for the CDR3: TGTGCCAGCAGAGCCAACGGGGAGGGGTCCTACGAGCAGTACTTC. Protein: CASRANGEGSYEQYF.

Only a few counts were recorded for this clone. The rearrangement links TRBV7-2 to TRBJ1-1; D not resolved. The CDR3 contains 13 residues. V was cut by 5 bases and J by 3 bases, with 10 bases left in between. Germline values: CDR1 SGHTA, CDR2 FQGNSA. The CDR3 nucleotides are TGTGCCAGCAGCAGAAGAATAGACACTGAAGCTTTCTTT. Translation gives CASSRRIDTEAFF.

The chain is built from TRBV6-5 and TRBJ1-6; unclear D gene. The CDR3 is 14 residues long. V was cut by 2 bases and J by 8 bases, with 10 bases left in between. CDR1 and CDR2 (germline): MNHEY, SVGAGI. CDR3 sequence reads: CASSYQAADSPLHF. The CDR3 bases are TGTGCCAGCAGTTACCAGGCAGCGGATTCACCCCTCCACTTT.

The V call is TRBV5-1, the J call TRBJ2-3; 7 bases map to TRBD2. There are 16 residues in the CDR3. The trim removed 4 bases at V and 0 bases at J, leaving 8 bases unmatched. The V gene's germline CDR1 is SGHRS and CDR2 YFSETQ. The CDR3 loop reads CASSLNGLGSTDTQYF. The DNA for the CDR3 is TGCGCCAGCAGCCTGAACGGACTAGGCAGCACAGATACGCAGTATTTT.

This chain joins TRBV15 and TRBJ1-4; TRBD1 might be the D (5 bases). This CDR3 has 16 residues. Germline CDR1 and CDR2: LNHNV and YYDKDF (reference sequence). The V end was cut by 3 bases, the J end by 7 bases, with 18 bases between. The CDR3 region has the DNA TGTGCCACCAGCAGCGCCCTGGGACTGGGTGGTGAAAAACTGTTTTTT. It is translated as CATSSALGLGGEKLFF.

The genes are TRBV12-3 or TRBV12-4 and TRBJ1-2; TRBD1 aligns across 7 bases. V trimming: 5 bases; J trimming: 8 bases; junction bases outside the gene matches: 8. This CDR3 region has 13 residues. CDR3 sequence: CASSTTDRFGYTF. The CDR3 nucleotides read TGTGCCAGCAGTACCACGGACAGGTTCGGCTACACCTTC.

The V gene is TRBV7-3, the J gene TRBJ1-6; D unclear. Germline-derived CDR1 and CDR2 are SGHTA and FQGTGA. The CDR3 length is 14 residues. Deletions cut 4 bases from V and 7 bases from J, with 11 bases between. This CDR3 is CASSSTSGNSPLHF. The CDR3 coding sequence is TGTGCCAGCAGCTCGACCTCGGGGAATTCACCCCTCCACTTT.

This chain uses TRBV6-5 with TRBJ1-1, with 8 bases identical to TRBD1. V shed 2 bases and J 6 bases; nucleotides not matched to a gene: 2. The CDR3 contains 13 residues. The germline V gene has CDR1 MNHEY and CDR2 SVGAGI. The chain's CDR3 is CASSYQTGAEAFF. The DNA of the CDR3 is TGTGCCAGCAGTTACCAGACAGGGGCTGAAGCTTTCTTT.

CDR3 in DNA: TGTGCCAGCAGGCGAGGTTCTTGGACAGGGGTTAATCAGCCCCAGCATTTT. It encodes CASRRGSWTGVNQPQHF. The rearrangement uses TRBV27 and TRBJ1-5; the match to TRBD1 covers 9 bases. Germline-derived CDR1 and CDR2 are MNHEY and SMNVEV (reference sequence). V was clipped by 6 bases and J by 4 bases; unmatched bases: 13. The CDR3 totals 17 residues.

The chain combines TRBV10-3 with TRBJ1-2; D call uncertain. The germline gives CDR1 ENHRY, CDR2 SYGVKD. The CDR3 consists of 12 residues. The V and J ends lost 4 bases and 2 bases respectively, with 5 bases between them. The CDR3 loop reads CAISGENYGYTF. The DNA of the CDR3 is TGTGCCATCAGTGGGGAGAACTATGGCTACACCTTC.

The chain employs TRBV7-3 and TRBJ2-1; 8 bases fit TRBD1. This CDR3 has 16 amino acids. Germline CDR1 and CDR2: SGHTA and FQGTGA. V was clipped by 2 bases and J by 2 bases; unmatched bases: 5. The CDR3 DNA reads TGTGCCAGCAGCTTAGGCGGACAGGGAACCTACAATGAGCAGTTCTTC. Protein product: CASSLGGQGTYNEQFF.

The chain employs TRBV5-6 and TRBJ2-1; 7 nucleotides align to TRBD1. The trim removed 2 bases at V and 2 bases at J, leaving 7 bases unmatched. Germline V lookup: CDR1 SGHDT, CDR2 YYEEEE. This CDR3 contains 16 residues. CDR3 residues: CASSFTRQGAYNEQFF. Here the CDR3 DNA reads TGTGCCAGCAGCTTCACGCGACAGGGAGCCTACAATGAGCAGTTCTTC. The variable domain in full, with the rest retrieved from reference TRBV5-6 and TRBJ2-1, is DAGVTQSPTHLIKTRGQQVTLRCSPKSGHDTVSWYQQALGQGPQFIFQYYEEEERQRGNFPDRFSGHQFPNYSSELNVNALLLGDSALYLCASSFTRQGAYNEQFFGPGTRLTVL.

The CDR3 protein is CASSDGAGGYGYTF. DNA for the CDR3: TGTGCCAGCAGTGATGGGGCAGGGGGCTATGGCTACACCTTC. The chain recombines TRBV6-4 with TRBJ1-2; 7 bases are shared with TRBD1. The V gene's germline CDR1 is MRHNA and CDR2 SNTAGT. With V trimmed by 3 bases and J by 4 bases, 5 bases remained unmatched. The CDR3 is 14 residues long.

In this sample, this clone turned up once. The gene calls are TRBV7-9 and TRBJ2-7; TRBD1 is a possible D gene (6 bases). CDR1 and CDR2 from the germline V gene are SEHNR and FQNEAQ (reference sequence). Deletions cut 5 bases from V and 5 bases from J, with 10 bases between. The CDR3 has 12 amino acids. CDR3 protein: CASSRRDNEQYF. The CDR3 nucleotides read TGTGCCAGCAGCCGCCGGGACAACGAGCAGTACTTC.